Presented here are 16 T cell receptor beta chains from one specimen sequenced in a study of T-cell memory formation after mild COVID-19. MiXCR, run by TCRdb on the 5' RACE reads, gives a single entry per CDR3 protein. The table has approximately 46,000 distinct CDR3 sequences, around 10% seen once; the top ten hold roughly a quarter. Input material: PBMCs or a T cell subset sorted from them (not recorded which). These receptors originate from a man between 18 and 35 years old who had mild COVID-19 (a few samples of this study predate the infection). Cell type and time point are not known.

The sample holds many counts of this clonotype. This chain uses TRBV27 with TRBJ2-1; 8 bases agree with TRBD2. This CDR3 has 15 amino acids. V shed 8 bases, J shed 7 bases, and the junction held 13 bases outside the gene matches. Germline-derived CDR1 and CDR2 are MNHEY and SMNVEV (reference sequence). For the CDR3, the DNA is TGTGCCAGCTCGGCCCTGGCGGGGGGTGGTAATGAGCAGTTCTTC. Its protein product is CASSALAGGGNEQFF.

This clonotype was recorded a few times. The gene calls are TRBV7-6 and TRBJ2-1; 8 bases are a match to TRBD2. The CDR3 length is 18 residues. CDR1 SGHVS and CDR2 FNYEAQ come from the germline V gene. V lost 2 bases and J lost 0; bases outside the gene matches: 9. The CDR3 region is CASSLWRGVQSSYNEQFF. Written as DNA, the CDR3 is TGTGCCAGCAGCTTATGGCGGGGGGTGCAAAGCTCCTACAATGAGCAGTTCTTC. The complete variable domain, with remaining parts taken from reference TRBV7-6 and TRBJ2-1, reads GAGVSQSPRYKVTKRGQDVALRCDPISGHVSLYWYRQALGQGPEFLTYFNYEAQQDKSGLPNDRFSAERPEGSISTLTIQRTEQRDSAMYRCASSLWRGVQSSYNEQFFGPGTRLTVL.

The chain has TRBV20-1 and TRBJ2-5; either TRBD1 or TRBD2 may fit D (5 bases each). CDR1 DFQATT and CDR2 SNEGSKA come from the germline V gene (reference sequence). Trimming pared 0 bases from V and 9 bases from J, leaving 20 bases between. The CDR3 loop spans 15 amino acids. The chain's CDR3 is CSARDPPGVGAAQYF. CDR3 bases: TGCAGTGCTAGAGATCCCCCCGGGGTCGGGGCGGCCCAGTACTTC.

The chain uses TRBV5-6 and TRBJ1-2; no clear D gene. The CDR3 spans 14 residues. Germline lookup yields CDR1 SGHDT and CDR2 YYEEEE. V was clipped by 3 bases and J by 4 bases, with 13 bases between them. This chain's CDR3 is CASSYEEELYGYTF. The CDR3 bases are TGTGCCAGCAGCTATGAGGAGGAGCTCTATGGCTACACCTTC.

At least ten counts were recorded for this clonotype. The CDR3 loop is CASSYGGVGQETQYF. CDR3 nucleotides: TGTGCCAGCAGTTATGGTGGGGTCGGCCAAGAGACCCAGTACTTC. The V gene is TRBV6-6, the J gene TRBJ2-5; D call uncertain. V dropped 3 bases and J dropped 1 base, with 12 bases sitting between them. The CDR3 runs to 15 residues. CDR1 and CDR2 (germline): MNHNY, SVGAGI (reference sequence).

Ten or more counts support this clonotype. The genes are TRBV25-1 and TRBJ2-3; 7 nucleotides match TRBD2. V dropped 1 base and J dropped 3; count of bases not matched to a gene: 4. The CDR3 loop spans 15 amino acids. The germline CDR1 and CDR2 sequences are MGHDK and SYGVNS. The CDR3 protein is CASSEWGGMTDTQYF. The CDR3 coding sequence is TGTGCCAGCAGTGAATGGGGGGGGATGACAGATACGCAGTATTTT. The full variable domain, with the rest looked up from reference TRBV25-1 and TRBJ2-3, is EADIYQTPRYLVIGTGKKITLECSQTMGHDKMYWYQQDPGMELHLIHYSYGVNSTEKGDLSSESTVSRIRTEHFPLTLESARPSHTSQYLCASSEWGGMTDTQYFGPGTRLTVL.

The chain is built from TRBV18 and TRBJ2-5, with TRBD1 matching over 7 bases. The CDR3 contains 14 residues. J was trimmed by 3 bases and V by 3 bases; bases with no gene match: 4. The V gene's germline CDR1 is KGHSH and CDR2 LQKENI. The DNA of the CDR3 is TGTGCCAGCTCACCTCAACAGGGGAAAGAGACCCAGTACTTC. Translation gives CASSPQQGKETQYF.

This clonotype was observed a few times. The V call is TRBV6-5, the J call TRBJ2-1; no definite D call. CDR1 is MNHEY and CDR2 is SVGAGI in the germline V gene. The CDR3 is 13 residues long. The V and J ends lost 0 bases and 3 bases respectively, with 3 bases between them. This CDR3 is CASSYSNYNEQFF. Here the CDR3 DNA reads TGTGCCAGCAGTTACTCCAACTACAATGAGCAGTTCTTC.

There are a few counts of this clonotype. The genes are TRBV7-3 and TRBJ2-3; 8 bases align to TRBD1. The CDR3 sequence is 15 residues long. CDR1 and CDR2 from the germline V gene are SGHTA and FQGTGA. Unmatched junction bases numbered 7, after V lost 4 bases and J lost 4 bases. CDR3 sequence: CASSYRTGGPDTQYF. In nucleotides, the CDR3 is TGTGCCAGCAGCTATCGAACAGGGGGGCCAGATACGCAGTATTTT.

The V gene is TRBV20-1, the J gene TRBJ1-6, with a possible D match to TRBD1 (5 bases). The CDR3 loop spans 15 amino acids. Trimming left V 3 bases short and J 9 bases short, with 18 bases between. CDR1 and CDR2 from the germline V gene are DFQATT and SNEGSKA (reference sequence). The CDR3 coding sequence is TGCAGTGCTAGTTGGGGGACGGGAGGAGCTTCACCCCTCCACTTT. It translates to CSASWGTGGASPLHF.

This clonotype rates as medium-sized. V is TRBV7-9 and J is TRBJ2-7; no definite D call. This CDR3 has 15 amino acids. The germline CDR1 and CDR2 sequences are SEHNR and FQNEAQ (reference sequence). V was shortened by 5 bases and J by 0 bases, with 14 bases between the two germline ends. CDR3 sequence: CASSRLGDRSYEQYF. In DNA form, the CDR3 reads TGTGCCAGCAGCCGCCTTGGGGATCGCTCCTACGAGCAGTACTTC.

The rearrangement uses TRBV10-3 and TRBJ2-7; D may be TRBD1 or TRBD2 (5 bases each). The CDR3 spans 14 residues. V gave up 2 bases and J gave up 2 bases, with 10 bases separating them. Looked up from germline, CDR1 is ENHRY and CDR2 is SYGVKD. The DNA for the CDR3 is TGTGCCATCAGTGAGCCCCCGGGGCCCTACGAGCAGTACTTC. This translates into CAISEPPGPYEQYF.

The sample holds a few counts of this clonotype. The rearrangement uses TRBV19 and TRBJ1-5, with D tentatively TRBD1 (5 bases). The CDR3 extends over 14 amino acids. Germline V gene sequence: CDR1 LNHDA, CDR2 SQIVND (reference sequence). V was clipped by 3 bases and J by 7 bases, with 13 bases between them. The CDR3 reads CASSIRLGGQPQHF. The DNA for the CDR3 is TGTGCCAGTAGTATCCGCCTGGGGGGACAGCCCCAGCATTTT.

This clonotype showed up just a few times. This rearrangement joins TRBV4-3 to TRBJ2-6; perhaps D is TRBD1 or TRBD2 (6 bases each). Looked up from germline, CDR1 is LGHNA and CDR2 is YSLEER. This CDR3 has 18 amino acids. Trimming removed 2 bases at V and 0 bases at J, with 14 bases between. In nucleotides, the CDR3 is TGCGCCAGCAGCCAACAGCAGGAGGGGGGCTCTGGGGCCAACGTCCTGACTTTC. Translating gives CASSQQQEGGSGANVLTF.

The CDR3 DNA sequence: TGTGCCAGCAGCCAAGATCTCCGAGGGGGGTTAGGGCAGTTCTTC. The encoded protein is CASSQDLRGGLGQFF. V usage is TRBV14 and J usage is TRBJ2-1; the D call may be TRBD1 or TRBD2 (6 bases each). Germline CDR1 and CDR2: SGHDN and FVKESK. The length of the CDR3 is 15 residues. V lost 0 bases and J 12 bases, leaving 18 bases between the germline ends. Supplemented by reference TRBV14 and TRBJ2-1, the full variable domain reads EAGVTQFPSHSVIEKGQTVTLRCDPISGHDNLYWYRRVMGKEIKFLLHFVKESKQDESGMPNNRFLAERTGGTYSTLKVQPAELEDSGVYFCASSQDLRGGLGQFFGPGTRLTVL.

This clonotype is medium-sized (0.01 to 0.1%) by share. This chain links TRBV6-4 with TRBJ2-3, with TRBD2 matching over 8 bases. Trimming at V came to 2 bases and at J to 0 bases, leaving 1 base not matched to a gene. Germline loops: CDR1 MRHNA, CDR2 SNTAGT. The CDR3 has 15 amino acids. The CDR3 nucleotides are TGTGCCAGCAGTGACGGACTAGCTAGCACAGATACGCAGTATTTT. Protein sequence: CASSDGLASTDTQYF.